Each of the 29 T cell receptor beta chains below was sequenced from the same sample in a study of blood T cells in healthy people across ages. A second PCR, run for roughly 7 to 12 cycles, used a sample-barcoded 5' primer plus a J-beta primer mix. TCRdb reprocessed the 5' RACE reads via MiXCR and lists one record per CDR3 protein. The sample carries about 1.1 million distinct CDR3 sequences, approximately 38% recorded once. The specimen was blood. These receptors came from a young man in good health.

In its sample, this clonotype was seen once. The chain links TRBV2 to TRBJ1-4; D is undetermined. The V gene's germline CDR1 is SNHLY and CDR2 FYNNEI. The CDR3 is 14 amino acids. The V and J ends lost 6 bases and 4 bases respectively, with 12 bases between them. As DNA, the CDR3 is TGTGCCAGCAGCCCTAGGACGCATAATGAAAAACTGTTTTTT. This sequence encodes CASSPRTHNEKLFF.

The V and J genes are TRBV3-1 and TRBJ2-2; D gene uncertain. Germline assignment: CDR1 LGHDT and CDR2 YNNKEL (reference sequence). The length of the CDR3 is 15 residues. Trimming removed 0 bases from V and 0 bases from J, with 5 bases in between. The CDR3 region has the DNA TGTGCCAGCAGCCAAGACCTGCCGAACACCGGGGAGCTGTTTTTT. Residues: CASSQDLPNTGELFF.

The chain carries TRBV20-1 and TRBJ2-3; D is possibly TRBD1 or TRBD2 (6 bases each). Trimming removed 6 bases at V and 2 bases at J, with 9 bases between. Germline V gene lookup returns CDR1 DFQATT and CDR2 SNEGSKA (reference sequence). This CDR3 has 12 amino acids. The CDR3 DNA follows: TGCAGTGCGGGGGGCATCACAGATACGCAGTATTTT. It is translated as CSAGGITDTQYF.

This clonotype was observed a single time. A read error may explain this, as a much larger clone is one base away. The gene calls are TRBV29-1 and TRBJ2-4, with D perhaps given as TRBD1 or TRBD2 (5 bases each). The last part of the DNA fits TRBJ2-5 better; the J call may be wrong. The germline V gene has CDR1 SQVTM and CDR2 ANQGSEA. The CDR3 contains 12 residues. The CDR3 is CSVGDQRETQYF. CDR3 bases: TGCAGCGTTGGGGACCAACGAGAGACCCAGTACTTC.

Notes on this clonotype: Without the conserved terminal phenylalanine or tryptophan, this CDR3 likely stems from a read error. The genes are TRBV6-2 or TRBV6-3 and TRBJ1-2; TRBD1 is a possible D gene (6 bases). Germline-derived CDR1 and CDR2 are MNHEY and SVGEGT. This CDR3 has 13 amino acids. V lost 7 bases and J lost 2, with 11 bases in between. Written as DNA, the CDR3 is TGTGCCAGCACCTACGACAGGAACTATGGCTACACCTTA. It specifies CASTYDRNYGYTL.

CDR3 coding DNA: TGTGCCAGCAGCTTGCTTAGCGGGGGGCCGGGAACAGATACGCAGTATTTT. Its protein product is CASSLLSGGPGTDTQYF. The chain carries TRBV5-4 and TRBJ2-3, with 10 positions matching TRBD2. In germline, CDR1 is SGHNT, CDR2 YYREEE (reference sequence). J gave up 3 bases and V 1 base, and 8 bases lay outside the gene matches. This CDR3 has 17 residues.

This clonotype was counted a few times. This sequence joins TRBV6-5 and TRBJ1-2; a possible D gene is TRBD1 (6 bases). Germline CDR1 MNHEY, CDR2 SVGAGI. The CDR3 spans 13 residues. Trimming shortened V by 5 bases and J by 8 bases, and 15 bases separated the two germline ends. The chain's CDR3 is CASSDTGFLGYTF. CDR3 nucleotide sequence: TGTGCCAGCAGTGACACAGGGTTTTTGGGCTACACCTTC.

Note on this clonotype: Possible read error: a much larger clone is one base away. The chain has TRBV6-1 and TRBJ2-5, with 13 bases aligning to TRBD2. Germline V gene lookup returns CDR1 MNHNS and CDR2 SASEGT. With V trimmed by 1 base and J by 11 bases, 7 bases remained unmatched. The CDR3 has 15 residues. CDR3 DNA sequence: TGTGCCAGCAGTGAAGGGACTAGCGGGGGCAATGAGCAGTACTTC. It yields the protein CASSEGTSGGNEQYF.

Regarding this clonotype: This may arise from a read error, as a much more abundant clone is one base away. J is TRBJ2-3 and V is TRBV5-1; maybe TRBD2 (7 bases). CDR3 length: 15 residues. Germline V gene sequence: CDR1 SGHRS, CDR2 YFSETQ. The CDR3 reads CASSLDGGPTDAQYF. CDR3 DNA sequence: TGCGCCAGCAGCTTGGACGGGGGGCCGACAGATGCGCAGTATTTT.

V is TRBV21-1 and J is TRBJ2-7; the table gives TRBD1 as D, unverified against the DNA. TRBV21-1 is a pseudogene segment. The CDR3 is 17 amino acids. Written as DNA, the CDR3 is TGTGCCAGCGGAGGAAATGGGACAGGGCACGATCCCTACGAGCAGTACTTC. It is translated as CASGGNGTGHDPYEQYF.

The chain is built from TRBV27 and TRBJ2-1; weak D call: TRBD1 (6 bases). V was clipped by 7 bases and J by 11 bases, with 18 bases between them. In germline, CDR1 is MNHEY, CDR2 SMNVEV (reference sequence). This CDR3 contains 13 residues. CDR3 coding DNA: TGTGCCAGCAAAGGACAGCCGACCGGGCAGCAGTTCTTC. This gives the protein CASKGQPTGQQFF.

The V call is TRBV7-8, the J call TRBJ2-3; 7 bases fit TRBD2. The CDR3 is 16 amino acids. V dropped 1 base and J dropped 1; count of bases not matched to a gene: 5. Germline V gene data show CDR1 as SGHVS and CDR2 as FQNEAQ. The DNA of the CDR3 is TGTGCCAGCAGCTTAGAAGGACTAGGGCGCACAGATACGCAGTATTTT. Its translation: CASSLEGLGRTDTQYF. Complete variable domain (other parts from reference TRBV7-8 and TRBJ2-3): GAGVSQSPRYKVAKRGQDVALRCDPISGHVSLFWYQQALGQGPEFLTYFQNEAQLDKSGLPSDRFFAERPEGSVSTLKIQRTQQEDSAVYLCASSLEGLGRTDTQYFGPGTRLTVL.

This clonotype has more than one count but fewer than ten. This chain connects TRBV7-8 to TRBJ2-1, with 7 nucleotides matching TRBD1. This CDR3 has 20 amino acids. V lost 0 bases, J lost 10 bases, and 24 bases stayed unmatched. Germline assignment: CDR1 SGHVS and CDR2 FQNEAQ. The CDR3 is CASSLASVLYRGSYYREQFF. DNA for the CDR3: TGTGCCAGCAGCTTAGCGTCCGTTTTGTACAGGGGAAGCTATTATCGAGAGCAGTTCTTC.

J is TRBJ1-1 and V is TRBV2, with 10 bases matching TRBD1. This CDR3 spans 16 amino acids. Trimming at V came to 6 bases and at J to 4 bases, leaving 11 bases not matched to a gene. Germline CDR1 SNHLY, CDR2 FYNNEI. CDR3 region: CASRIETGQGGTEAFF. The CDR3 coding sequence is TGTGCCAGCAGGATAGAAACAGGACAGGGGGGCACTGAAGCTTTCTTT.

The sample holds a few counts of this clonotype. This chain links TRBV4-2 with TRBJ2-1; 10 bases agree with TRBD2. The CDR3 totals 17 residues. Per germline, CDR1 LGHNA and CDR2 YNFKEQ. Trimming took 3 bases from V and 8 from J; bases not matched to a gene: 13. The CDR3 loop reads CASSHSFSGGSLDEQFF. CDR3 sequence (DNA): TGTGCCAGCAGCCACAGTTTTAGCGGGGGGTCTTTGGATGAGCAGTTCTTC.

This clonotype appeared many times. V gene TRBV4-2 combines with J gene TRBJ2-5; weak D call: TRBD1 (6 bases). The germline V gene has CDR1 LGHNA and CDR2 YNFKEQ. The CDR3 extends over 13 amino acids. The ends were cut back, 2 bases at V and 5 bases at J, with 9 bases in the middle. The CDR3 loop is CASSQSRGETQYF. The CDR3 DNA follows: TGTGCCAGCAGCCAATCAAGGGGGGAGACCCAGTACTTC.

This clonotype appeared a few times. CDR3: CASSPDRLSDEKLFF. The CDR3 DNA follows: TGTGCCAGCAGCCCTGACAGACTTAGTGATGAAAAACTGTTTTTT. This sequence joins TRBV7-8 and TRBJ1-4; a weak D match, TRBD1 (5 bases). V lost 5 bases, J lost 6 bases, and 16 bases lay in between. The CDR3 has 15 amino acids. Germline V gives CDR1 SGHVS, CDR2 FQNEAQ.

This CDR3 reads CASSPTEGTDYGYTF. The CDR3 DNA sequence: TGCGCCAGCAGCCCCACCGAAGGGACAGACTATGGCTACACCTTC. The chain has TRBV4-1 and TRBJ1-2; 7 bases agree with TRBD1. Per germline, CDR1 MGHRA and CDR2 YSYEKL. V was pared by 4 bases and J by 3 bases, with 8 bases of the junction left unmatched. CDR3 size: 15 residues.

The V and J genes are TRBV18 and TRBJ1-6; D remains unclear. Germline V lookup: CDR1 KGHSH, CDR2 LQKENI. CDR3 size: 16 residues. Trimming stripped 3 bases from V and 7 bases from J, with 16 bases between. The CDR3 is CASSPSPAYGNSPLHF. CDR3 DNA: TGTGCCAGCTCACCTTCCCCCGCGTATGGCAATTCACCCCTCCACTTT. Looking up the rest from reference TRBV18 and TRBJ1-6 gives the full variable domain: NAGVMQNPRHLVRRRGQEARLRCSPMKGHSHVYWYRQLPEEGLKFMVYLQKENIIDESGMPKERFSAEFPKEGPSILRIQQVVRGDSAAYFCASSPSPAYGNSPLHFGNGTRLTVT.

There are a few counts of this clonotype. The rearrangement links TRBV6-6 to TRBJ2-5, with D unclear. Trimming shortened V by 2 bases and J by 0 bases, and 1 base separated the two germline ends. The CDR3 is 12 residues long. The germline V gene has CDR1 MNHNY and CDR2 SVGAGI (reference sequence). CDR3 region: CASSYDQETQYF. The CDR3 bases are TGTGCCAGCAGTTACGACCAAGAGACCCAGTACTTC.

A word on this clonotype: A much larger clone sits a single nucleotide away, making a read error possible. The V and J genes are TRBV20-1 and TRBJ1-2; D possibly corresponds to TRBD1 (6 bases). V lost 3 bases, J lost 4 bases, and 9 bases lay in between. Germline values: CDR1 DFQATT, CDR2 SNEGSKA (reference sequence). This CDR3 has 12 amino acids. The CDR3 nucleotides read TGCAGTGCTAGTTTAGGGGGCTATGGCTACACCTTC. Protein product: CSASLGGYGYTF.

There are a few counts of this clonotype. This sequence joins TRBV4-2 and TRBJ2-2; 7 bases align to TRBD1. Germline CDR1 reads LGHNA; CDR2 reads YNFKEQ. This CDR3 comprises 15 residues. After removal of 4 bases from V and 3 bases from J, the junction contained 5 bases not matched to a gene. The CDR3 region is CASSREGGDTGELFF. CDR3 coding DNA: TGTGCCAGCAGCCGAGAAGGGGGCGACACCGGGGAGCTGTTTTTT.

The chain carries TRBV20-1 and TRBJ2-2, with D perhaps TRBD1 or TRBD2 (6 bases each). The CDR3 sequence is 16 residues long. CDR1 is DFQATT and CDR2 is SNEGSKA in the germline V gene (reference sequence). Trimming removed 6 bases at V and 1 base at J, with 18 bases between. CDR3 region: CSAHGGHLENTGELFF. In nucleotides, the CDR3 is TGCAGTGCCCACGGGGGACATCTTGAGAACACCGGGGAGCTGTTTTTT.

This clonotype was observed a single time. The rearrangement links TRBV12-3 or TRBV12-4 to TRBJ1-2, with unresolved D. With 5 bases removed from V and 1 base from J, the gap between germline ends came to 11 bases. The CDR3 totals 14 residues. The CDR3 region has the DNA TGTGCCAGCAGTCCGGCTTTCCTTAACTATGGCTACACCTTC. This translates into CASSPAFLNYGYTF.

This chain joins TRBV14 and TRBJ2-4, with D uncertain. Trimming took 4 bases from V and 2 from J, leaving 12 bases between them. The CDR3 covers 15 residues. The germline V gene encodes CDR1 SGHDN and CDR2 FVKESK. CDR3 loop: CASSRQSVPKNIQYF. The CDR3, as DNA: TGTGCCAGCAGCCGTCAATCGGTACCCAAAAACATTCAGTACTTC.

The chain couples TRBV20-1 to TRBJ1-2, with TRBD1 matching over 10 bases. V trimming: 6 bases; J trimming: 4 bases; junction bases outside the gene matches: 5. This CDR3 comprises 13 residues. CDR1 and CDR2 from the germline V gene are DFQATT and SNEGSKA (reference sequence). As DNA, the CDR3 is TGCAGTGCACTGACAGGGGGCAGCTATGGCTACACCTTC. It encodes CSALTGGSYGYTF.

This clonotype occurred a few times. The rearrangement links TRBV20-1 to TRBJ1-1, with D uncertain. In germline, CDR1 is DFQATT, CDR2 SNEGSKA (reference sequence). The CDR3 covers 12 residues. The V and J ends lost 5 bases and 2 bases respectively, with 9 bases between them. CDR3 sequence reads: CSAFQRNTEAFF. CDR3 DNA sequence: TGCAGTGCTTTCCAGAGAAACACTGAAGCTTTCTTT.

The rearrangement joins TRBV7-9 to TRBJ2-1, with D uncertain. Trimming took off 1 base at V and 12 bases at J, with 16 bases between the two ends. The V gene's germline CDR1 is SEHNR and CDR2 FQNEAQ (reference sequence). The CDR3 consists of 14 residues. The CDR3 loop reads CASSLVSSADGQFF. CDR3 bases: TGTGCCAGCAGCTTAGTGTCCTCGGCAGATGGGCAGTTCTTC.

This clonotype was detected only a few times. CDR3 DNA: TGTGCCAGCAGCTTACGTAGGGGGGCCCCCTACAATGAGCAGTTCTTC. It is translated as CASSLRRGAPYNEQFF. V and J are TRBV7-8 and TRBJ2-1, with D perhaps given as TRBD1 or TRBD2 (6 bases each). The CDR3 contains 16 residues. Germline assignment: CDR1 SGHVS and CDR2 FQNEAQ. V was cut by 2 bases and J by 2 bases, with 13 bases left in between.